This T cell receptor (beta chain) was sequenced during a study of blood T cell repertoires in COVID-19. On the study more broadly: Samples taken during acute and convalescent COVID-19 were collected in the United States, Italy and Spain. Sources were T cells, B-cell-depleted T cells, or PBMCs; the material itself was cDNA or gDNA.

Per the study methods: Reference gene primers were amplified, and this amplification served to estimate nucleated cell counts. Sequencing used immunoSEQ multiplex PCR; TCRdb keeps in-frame clones, though not all of them. From that table come the V and J calls and clone size; the DNA was used to work out D and trimming. The sample holds 35,000 to 45,000 clones, around 73% seen once. The CDR3 is 15 amino acids. Looked up from germline, CDR1 is SEHNR and CDR2 is FQNEAQ (reference sequence). V was clipped by 5 bases and J by 0 bases, with 11 bases between them. This clone was counted a few times. The chain combines TRBV7-9 with TRBJ1-5; the D gene is possibly TRBD1 (6 bases). The source material was peripheral blood. The TCR comes from a woman in her seventies with acute or convalescent COVID-19. The CDR3 region is CASSRDTHSNQPQHF. In DNA form, the CDR3 reads TGTGCCAGCAGCCGGGACACCCATAGCAATCAGCCCCAGCATTTT.